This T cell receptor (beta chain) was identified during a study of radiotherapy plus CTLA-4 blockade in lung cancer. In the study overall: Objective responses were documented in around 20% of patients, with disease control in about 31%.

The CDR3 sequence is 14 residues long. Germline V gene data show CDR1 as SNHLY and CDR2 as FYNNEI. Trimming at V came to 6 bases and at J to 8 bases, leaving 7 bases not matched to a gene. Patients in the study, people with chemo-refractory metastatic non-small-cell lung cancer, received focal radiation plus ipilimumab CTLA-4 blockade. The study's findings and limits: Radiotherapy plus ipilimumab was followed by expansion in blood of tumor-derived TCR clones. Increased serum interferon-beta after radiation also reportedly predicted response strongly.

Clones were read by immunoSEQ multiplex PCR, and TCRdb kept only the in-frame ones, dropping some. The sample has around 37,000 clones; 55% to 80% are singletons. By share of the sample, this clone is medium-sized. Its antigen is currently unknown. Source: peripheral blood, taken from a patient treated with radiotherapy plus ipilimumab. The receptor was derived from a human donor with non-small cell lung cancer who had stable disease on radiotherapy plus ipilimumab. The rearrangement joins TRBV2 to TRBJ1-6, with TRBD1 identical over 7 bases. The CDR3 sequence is CASRGDSIDSPLHF. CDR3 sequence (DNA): TGTGCCAGCAGAGGGGACAGTATAGATTCACCCCTCCACTTT.